This TCR beta chain was retrieved from a study of blood T cells in healthy people across ages (dated by TCRdb to 2014 to 2015). Regarding the study in general: Template switching captured roughly one uniquely barcoded TCR beta cDNA molecule per two T cells in model experiments. The study measured age-related changes in TCR beta repertoire diversity using deep sequencing normalized with unique cDNA molecular identifiers. Donors were grouped into four age groups: young (average 16 years), middle-aged (roughly 37), aged (around 62) and long-lived (about 82). To avoid experimental bias, donors of different ages were spread randomly across the sequencing lanes. The study analyzed two additional independent replicas of 1 million unique cDNA reads from the same blood draw for two donors, one aged 18 to 29 and one aged 80 or older.

Concerning this clonotype itself: Its antigen remains undetermined. No much larger clone exists at a distance of one base, and base qualities are not known.

Study-level results and caveats: Donor CMV infection status was unknown, potentially confounding age-related changes in expanded clonotypes. Bulk unsorted PBMC profiling prevented conclusive comparison of naive and antigen-experienced compartments. Observed TCR beta diversity correlated strongly with the percentage of naive T cells measured by flow cytometry. Compared with the aged group, the long-lived group had more naive CD4+ T cells, fewer expanded clones and increased TCR diversity, a pattern suggesting age selection. Estimates of total diversity based on one million sequenced T cells were regarded as lower bounds and as underestimates. As age increased, observed TCR beta diversity per million T cells dropped in a roughly linear way, and a significant reduction was already evident by age 40.

Systemically healthy Caucasian individuals from Russia, some 40 in total and aged roughly 6 to 95 years, were included as donors. Each donor gave ten milliliters of peripheral blood, drawn into EDTA-treated Vacutainer tubes. Ficoll-Paque density-gradient centrifugation was used to isolate PBMCs, with at least 6 million per sample. Trizol reagent was used to extract total RNA from the PBMCs, yielding at least 6 micrograms per sample. For every donor, flow cytometry on a PBMC aliquot measured the percentage of naive CD45RAhigh/CD27high T cells. The protocol used for the library was 5' RACE. Sequencing was carried out with an Illumina HiSeq 2500. A second roughly 6 to 11 cycle PCR used a sample-barcoded 5' primer and a J-beta primer mix. A unique molecular identifier was introduced onto each TCR beta cDNA molecule by a template-switch 5' adaptor carrying 12 random nucleotides. Each sample yielded at least 3 million CDR3-containing paired-end reads. First-strand cDNA was synthesized from all RNA with the Mint cDNA synthesis kit, primed by a TRBC-specific oligonucleotide. Following uracil-DNA glycosylase treatment, all cDNA underwent a first 18-cycle PCR with the universal primers M1SS and BC2_uni_R. Per the original workflow: For normalization, 1 million high-quality reads, each with a distinct molecular identifier, were randomly selected from each sample. Instead of being binned into consensus sequences, reads that shared molecular identifiers were thrown out. MiTCR, set to a Q25 quality threshold and the strictest error-elimination algorithm, was used for CDR3 identification, clonotype clustering and error correction. A nonparametric unseen species model with Euler transformation was used to estimate a lower bound on total TCR beta diversity. In TCRdb, the public reads were trimmed at Q25 with fastp and aligned with MiXCR, with productive beta chains retained. Identical CDR3 proteins give one entry, which carries the most common genes and DNA. The V and J calls reflect TCRdb's pipeline rather than the authors' work. The sample table records 650,000 to 1,000,000 distinct CDR3 sequences; roughly 34% of these occur just once. Over 10% of the sample rests with the top ten.

The specimen sequenced was blood. This receptor was taken from a man between 18 and 29 years old in good health.

In nucleotide form, the sequence is TGTGCCAGCAGCTTACAACCGACAACGGGGGATGGCTACACCTTC. Translated, it reads CASSLQPTTGDGYTF. The chain is encoded by TRBV5-5 joined to TRBJ1-2; tentative D gene TRBD1, with 5 bases matching. The CDR3, from cysteine to phenylalanine, totals 15 residues. This entry keeps only the CDR3 DNA: 45 bases, framed from base 1. The germline ends are 17 bases apart after V is trimmed by 2 bases and J by 6 bases. As encoded in the germline V gene (reference sequence), CDR1 is SGHKS while CDR2 is YYEKEE.